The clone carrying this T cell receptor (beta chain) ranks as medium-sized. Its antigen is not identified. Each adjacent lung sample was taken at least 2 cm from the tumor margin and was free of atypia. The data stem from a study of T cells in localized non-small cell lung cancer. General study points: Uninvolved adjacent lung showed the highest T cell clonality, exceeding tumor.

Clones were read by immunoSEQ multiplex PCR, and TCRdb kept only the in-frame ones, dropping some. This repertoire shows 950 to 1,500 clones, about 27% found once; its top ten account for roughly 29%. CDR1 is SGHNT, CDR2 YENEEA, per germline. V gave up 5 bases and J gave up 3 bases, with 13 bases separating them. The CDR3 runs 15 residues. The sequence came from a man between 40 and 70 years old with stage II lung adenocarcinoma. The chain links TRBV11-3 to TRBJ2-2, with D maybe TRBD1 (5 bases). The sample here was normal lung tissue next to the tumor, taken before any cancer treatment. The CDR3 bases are TGTGCCAGCAGCCTGGAAGGGGTCCACACCGGGGAGCTGTTTTTT. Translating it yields CASSLEGVHTGELFF.